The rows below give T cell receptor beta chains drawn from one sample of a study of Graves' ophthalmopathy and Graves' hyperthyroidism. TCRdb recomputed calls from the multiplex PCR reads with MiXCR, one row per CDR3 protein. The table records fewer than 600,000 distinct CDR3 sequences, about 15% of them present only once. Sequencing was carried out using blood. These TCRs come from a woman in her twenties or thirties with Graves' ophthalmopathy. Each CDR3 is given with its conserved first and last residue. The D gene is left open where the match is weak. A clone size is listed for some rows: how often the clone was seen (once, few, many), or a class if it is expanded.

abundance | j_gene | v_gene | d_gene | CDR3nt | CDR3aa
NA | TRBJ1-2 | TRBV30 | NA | TGTGCCTGGAGTGACTGGGAAGGCTATGGCTACACCTTC | CAWSDWEGYGYTF
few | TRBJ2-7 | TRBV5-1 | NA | TGCGCCAGCAGCCCGGAGGCATTAACCTACGAGCAGTACTTC | CASSPEALTYEQYF
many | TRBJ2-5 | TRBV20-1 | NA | TGCAGTGCTAGAGATCGGGGTCGGGAGACCCAGTACTTC | CSARDRGRETQYF
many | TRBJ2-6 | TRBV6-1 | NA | TGTGCCAGCAGTCCCTTAGGGGGTACTGGGGCCAACGTCCTGACTTTC | CASSPLGGTGANVLTF
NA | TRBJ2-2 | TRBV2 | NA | TGTGCCAGCACCTCCTCGGACGGTGCCGGGGAGCTGTTTTTT | CASTSSDGAGELFF
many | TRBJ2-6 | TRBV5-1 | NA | TGCGCCAGCAGCCCCAGGGCTGGGGCCAACGTCCTGACTTTC | CASSPRAGANVLTF
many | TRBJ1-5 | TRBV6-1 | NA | TGTGCCAGCAGTGAATCGCAGGGATGGAATCAGCCCCAGCATTTT | CASSESQGWNQPQHF
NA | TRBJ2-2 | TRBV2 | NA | TGTGCCAGCAGTGAAGCTGGGGCCGACACCGGGGAGCTGTTTTTT | CASSEAGADTGELFF
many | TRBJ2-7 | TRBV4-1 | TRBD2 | TGCGCCAGCAGCCAGATTAGCGGGAGGTCCTACGAGCAGTACTTC | CASSQISGRSYEQYF
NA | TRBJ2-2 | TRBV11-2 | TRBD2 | TGTGCCAGCAGCTTCCTGGGTAGCGGGAGTCGAGGGGAGCTGTTTTTT | CASSFLGSGSRGELFF
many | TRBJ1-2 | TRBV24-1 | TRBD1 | TGTGCCACCAGTGCCCAGGACAGGAATTATGGCTACACCTTC | CATSAQDRNYGYTF
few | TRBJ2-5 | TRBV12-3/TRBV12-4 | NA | TGTGCCAGCAGTTTAACGCGCGGGACCCAGTACTTC | CASSLTRGTQYF
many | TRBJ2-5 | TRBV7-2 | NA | TGTGCCAGCAGCCCAGGTGGGCTCCAGTACTTC | CASSPGGLQYF
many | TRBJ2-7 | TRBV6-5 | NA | TGTGCCAGCAGTTATGGCGCAGGAAAGTCCTACGAGCAGTACTTC | CASSYGAGKSYEQYF
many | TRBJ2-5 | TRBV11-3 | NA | TGTGCCAGCAGCTTAGTTGGGACCGTTGGAGTCCAGTACTTC | CASSLVGTVGVQYF
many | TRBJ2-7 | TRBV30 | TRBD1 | TGTGCCTGGAGCGGGACAGGGCGCGAGCAGTACTTC | CAWSGTGREQYF
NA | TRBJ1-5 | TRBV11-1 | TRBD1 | TGTGCCAGCAGCTTAGGAGTGGCAGGGGGCCGAAGTCAGCCCCAGCATTTT | CASSLGVAGGRSQPQHF
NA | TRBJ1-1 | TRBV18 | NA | TGTGCCAGCTCAAACGCAGGGTGGATGAACACTGAAGCTTTCTTT | CASSNAGWMNTEAFF
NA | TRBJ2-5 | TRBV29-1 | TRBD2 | TGCAGCGTTGCCGGGGGGGGAGAGACCCAGTACTTC | CSVAGGGETQYF
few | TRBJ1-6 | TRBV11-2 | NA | TGTGCCAGCAGCCCGAGCTCCGTTAAGGGTTCCAATTCACCCCTCCACTTT | CASSPSSVKGSNSPLHF
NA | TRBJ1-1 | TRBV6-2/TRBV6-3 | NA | TGTGCCAGCAAAGTTGGAGGGGGTATCACTGAAGCTTTCTTT | CASKVGGGITEAFF
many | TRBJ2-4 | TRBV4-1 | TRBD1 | TGCGCCAGCAGCCAGGGCGGGCAGGGGGTCACTAGTAGAAACATTCAGTACTTC | CASSQGGQGVTSRNIQYF
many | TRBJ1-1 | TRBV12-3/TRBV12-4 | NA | TGTGCCAGCAGTCCAATCCTCCGGGTTGAGGGCACTGAAGCTTTCTTT | CASSPILRVEGTEAFF
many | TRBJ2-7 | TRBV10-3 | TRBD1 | TGTGCCATCAGTGGAGGACAGGACTACGAGCAGTACTTC | CAISGGQDYEQYF
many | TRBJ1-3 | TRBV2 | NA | TGTGCCAGCAGTGAATCAGGGGCTGGAAACACCATATATTTT | CASSESGAGNTIYF
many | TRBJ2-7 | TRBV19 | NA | TGTGCCAGTAGTCTCAACCCTAAGGGGAGCGCCGAGCAGTACTTC | CASSLNPKGSAEQYF
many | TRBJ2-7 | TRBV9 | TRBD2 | TGTGCCAGCAGCGTAGGAGCGGGGGACCTCTACGAGCAGTACTTC | CASSVGAGDLYEQYF
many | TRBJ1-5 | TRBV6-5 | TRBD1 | TGTGCCAGCAGGATCGGACAGGGAAACAATCAGCCCCAGCATTTT | CASRIGQGNNQPQHF
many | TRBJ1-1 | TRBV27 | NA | TGTGCCAGCAGTTTATCGCAGTTCTCGGGCAGGGTTAGCACTGAAGCTTTCTTT | CASSLSQFSGRVSTEAFF
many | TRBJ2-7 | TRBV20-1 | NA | TGCAGTGCTAGCGAGCGACCGTCCCCTGGGCAGTACTTC | CSASERPSPGQYF